Each of the 5 T cell receptor beta chains below was sequenced from the same sample in a study of blood T cell repertoires in COVID-19. Repertoires were generated with immunoSEQ multiplex PCR, while TCRdb's copy carries only in-frame clones and drops some. The data hold some 150,000 clones, with around 81% observed a single time. The specimen was peripheral blood. Source of these receptors: a woman in her sixties or seventies with active or convalescent COVID-19.

A single count supports this clone. This rearrangement joins TRBV5-1 to TRBJ2-3; D ambiguous. Trimming stripped 1 base from V and 1 base from J, with 13 bases between. The CDR3 runs 16 residues. Germline V gene sequence: CDR1 SGHRS, CDR2 YFSETQ. The CDR3 DNA reads TGCGCCAGCAGCTTGTGGAATTCCGAGGGCACAGATACGCAGTATTTT. Translating it yields CASSLWNSEGTDTQYF.

There are a few counts of this clone. V and J are TRBV6-1 and TRBJ2-3, with 13 bases lining up with TRBD2. V shed 4 bases and J 4 bases; nucleotides not matched to a gene: 5. Germline V CDR1 and CDR2: MNHNS, SASEGT. The CDR3 covers 16 residues. DNA of the CDR3: TGTGCCAGCAGTGGACGACTAGCGGGAGGTGCAGATACGCAGTATTTT. Translating it yields CASSGRLAGGADTQYF.

This clone was detected only once. The J gene is TRBJ2-7, the V gene TRBV15; TRBD2 aligns across 10 bases. In germline, CDR1 is LNHNV, CDR2 YYDKDF (reference sequence). J lost 5 bases, V lost 0 bases, and 4 bases had no gene match. The CDR3 runs 15 residues. CDR3 sequence: CATSRDRTSGNEQYV. The CDR3 DNA reads TGTGCCACCAGCAGAGATCGAACTAGCGGGAACGAGCAGTACGTC.

The V call is TRBV7-9, the J call TRBJ2-5; D gene unclear. This CDR3 spans 14 amino acids. Trimming took off 2 bases at V and 2 bases at J, with 9 bases between the two ends. Germline V gene data show CDR1 as SEHNR and CDR2 as FQNEAQ (reference sequence). CDR3 DNA: TGTGCCAGCAGCTTATTTGCGCTACAAGAGACCCAGTACTTC. Translated, it gives CASSLFALQETQYF. Variable domain in full (rest from reference TRBV7-9 and TRBJ2-5): DTGVSQNPRHKITKRGQNVTFRCDPISEHNRLYWYRQTLGQGPEFLTYFQNEAQLEKSRLLSDRFSAERPKGSFSTLEIQRTEQGDSAMYLCASSLFALQETQYFGPGTRLLVL.

The chain employs TRBV5-4 and TRBJ2-5; D call uncertain. Per the germline V gene, CDR1 is SGHNT and CDR2 is YYREEE (reference sequence). CDR3 length equals 17 residues. V shed 4 bases and J shed 1 base, with 20 bases lying between them. The CDR3 sequence: CASSPAPGSGGQETQYF. CDR3 DNA sequence: TGTGCCAGCAGCCCGGCCCCTGGATCGGGTGGCCAAGAGACCCAGTACTTC.